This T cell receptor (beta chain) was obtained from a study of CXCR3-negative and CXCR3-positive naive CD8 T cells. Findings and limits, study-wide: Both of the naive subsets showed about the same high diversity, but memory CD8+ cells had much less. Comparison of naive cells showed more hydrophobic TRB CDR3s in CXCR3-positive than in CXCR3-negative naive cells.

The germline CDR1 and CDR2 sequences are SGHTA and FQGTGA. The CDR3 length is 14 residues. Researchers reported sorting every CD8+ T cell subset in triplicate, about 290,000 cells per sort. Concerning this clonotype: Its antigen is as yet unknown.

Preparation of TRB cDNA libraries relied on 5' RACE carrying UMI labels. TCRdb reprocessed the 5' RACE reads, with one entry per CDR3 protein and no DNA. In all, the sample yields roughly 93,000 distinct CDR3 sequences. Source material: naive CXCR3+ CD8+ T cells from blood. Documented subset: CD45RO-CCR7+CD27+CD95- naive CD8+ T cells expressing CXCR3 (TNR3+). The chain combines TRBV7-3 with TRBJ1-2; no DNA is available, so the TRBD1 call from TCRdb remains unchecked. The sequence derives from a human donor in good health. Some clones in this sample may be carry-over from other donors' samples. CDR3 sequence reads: CASSPGTGWDGYTF.